This T cell receptor beta chain comes out of a study of T cell repertoires in cytomegalovirus infection. For the study at large: CMV infection plus the matching HLA type was flagged by public TCR beta signatures.

A few counts support this clonotype. The antigen is not known. CDR1 KGHSH and CDR2 LQKENI come from the germline V gene. This CDR3 comprises 13 residues. J gave up 4 bases and V 8 bases, and 6 bases lay outside the gene matches. Broader study findings: Using cumulative public TCR beta family frequency, the authors identified those who carried CMV together with the relevant HLA.

TCRdb re-called the reads through MiXCR, storing one row per CDR3 protein. The data contain a few hundred thousand distinct CDR3 sequences, over 7.5% of them singletons. Sequenced: PBMCs. This clonotype was sampled from a human donor in good health (CMV status not recorded). Some clones in this sample may be carry-over from other donors' samples. The gene calls are TRBV18 and TRBJ2-5; TRBD2 matches at 8 bases. CDR3 loop: CASARLARETQYF. The CDR3 DNA follows: TGTGCCAGCGCGAGACTAGCGAGAGAGACCCAGTACTTC.